This T cell receptor (beta chain) was sequenced during a study of T cell repertoires in aging, cancer and after chemotherapy. At the level of the study: Donor ages fell into six groups from 30 or younger up to 70 or older. Over several months to years, re-sampled healthy donor repertoires clearly shared clones.

Trimming stripped 5 bases from V and 5 bases from J, with 16 bases between. The germline gives CDR1 SEHNR, CDR2 FQNEAQ (reference sequence). The CDR3 has 16 amino acids. Only a few counts were recorded for this clonotype. Its antigen is not known. Rearranged V-D-J TRB sequences were amplified with a mixed TRB-A/B primer pool. TCRdb re-called the multiplex PCR reads with MiXCR, one entry per CDR3 protein. Here the sample spans about 13,000 distinct CDR3 sequences, around 23% being singletons. The study's findings and limits: Rebound thymic output was suggested by rising median generation probability during chemotherapy in each cancer cohort. Immunological memory after chemotherapy cannot be judged from the repertoire data.

TCR beta rearrangements were amplified from peripheral blood genomic DNA. The V call is TRBV7-9, the J call TRBJ1-6; weak D call: TRBD1 (5 bases). Sequencing was carried out using blood. The receptor was derived from a human donor in good health. The CDR3 nucleotides read TGTGCCAGCAGCGTAGGGGCGGCAGCAGATAATTCACCCCTCCACTTT. Protein: CASSVGAAADNSPLHF.